The 16 T cell receptor beta chains below were found in one sample sequenced in a study of blood T cell repertoires in COVID-19. The assay was immunoSEQ multiplex PCR, and TCRdb's table has in-frame clones only and misses some. The table has hundreds of thousands of clones, approximately 87% seen once; the top ten hold about 6%. The sample taken for sequencing was peripheral blood. These receptors all stem from a woman between 50 and 59 years old with COVID-19, enrolled during active disease.

The CDR3 DNA is TGTGCCAGCAGTAGGCGAAGCGGCCAAGAGACCCAGTACTTC. Translating it yields CASSRRSGQETQYF. This chain joins TRBV6-5 and TRBJ2-5; possible D gene TRBD2, 5 bases. The germline CDR1 and CDR2 sequences are MNHEY and SVGAGI. The V gene lost 5 bases and the J gene lost 1 base, with 11 bases spanning the gap. The CDR3 consists of 14 residues.

The V call is TRBV7-9, the J call TRBJ1-1; TRBD1 aligns across 8 bases. Germline V gives CDR1 SEHNR, CDR2 FQNEAQ (reference sequence). This CDR3 region has 14 residues. Losses at the gene ends were 5 bases for V and 6 bases for J; bases not matched to a gene: 8. CDR3 sequence: CASSTGQGWAEAFF. The DNA of the CDR3 is TGTGCCAGCAGCACAGGACAGGGTTGGGCTGAAGCTTTCTTT.

This chain connects TRBV29-1 to TRBJ2-7, with 10 bases matching TRBD1. The CDR3 runs 12 residues. Germline V lookup: CDR1 SQVTM, CDR2 ANQGSEA. V shed 7 bases and J 5 bases; nucleotides not matched to a gene: 5. The CDR3 region has the DNA TGCAGCGCCTACGGACAGGGGGACGAGCAGTACTTC. Translating gives CSAYGQGDEQYF.

This clone was detected only a few times. The chain links TRBV10-1 to TRBJ2-7; the D is unclear. The germline CDR1 and CDR2 sequences are WNHNN and SYGVQD (reference sequence). Trimming left V 7 bases short and J 0 bases short, with 7 bases between. This CDR3 has 12 amino acids. This CDR3 reads CASNLSSYEQYF. The CDR3 DNA follows: TGCGCCAGCAATCTTAGCTCCTACGAGCAGTACTTC.

This clone came up a few times. The chain uses TRBV7-9 and TRBJ2-2; perhaps TRBD2 as D (5 bases). Germline-derived CDR1 and CDR2 are SEHNR and FQNEAQ (reference sequence). V lost 10 bases and J 0 bases, leaving 18 bases between the germline ends. The CDR3 sequence is 16 residues long. Here the CDR3 reads CATGAGEHTNTGELFF. CDR3 coding DNA: TGTGCCACCGGTGCCGGGGAACACACGAACACCGGGGAGCTGTTTTTT.

V and J are TRBV6-6 and TRBJ1-4; D might be TRBD1 (6 bases). V shed 2 bases and J shed 4 bases, with 11 bases lying between them. The length of the CDR3 is 15 residues. Germline assignment: CDR1 MNHNY and CDR2 SVGAGI (reference sequence). This CDR3 is CASSYLTGDNEKLFF. For the CDR3, the DNA is TGTGCCAGCAGTTACCTGACAGGCGATAATGAAAAACTGTTTTTT.

The chain carries TRBV6-5 and TRBJ1-1, with a possible D match to TRBD1 (6 bases). The CDR3 is 15 residues long. Trimming removed 2 bases from V and 7 bases from J, with 17 bases in between. Germline values: CDR1 MNHEY, CDR2 SVGAGI. CDR3 loop: CASSYRGTFHYEAFF. The DNA of the CDR3 is TGTGCCAGCAGTTACCGAGGGACATTCCATTATGAAGCTTTCTTT.

The chain recombines TRBV5-4 with TRBJ2-1; 8 nucleotides match TRBD2. The CDR3 spans 17 residues. Germline loops: CDR1 SGHNT, CDR2 YYREEE (reference sequence). J lost 0 bases, V lost 3 bases, and 8 bases had no gene match. CDR3 amino acids: CASSSPSGQSSYNEQFF. CDR3 DNA sequence: TGTGCCAGCAGCTCCCCTAGCGGGCAGAGCTCCTACAATGAGCAGTTCTTC.

The chain combines TRBV3-1 (or the pseudogene TRBV3-2) with TRBJ1-1; the match to TRBD1 covers 8 bases. This CDR3 spans 15 amino acids. Germline-derived CDR1 and CDR2 are LGHDT and YNNKEL (reference sequence). Trimming removed 4 bases from V and 6 bases from J; junction bases left unmatched: 10. CDR3 region: CASSRETGVVAEAFF. Here the CDR3 DNA reads TGTGCCAGCAGCCGAGAGACAGGGGTGGTTGCTGAAGCTTTCTTT.

CDR3 nucleotide sequence: TGTGCCAGCAGTCCCGGACAGGTCAAATACGAACCAGCCAAAAACATTCAGTACTTC. This codes for CASSPGQVKYEPAKNIQYF. V and J are TRBV27 and TRBJ2-4; 7 positions match TRBD1. The CDR3 length is 19 residues. J lost 0 bases, V lost 5 bases, and 16 bases had no gene match. Germline V gene lookup returns CDR1 MNHEY and CDR2 SMNVEV (reference sequence).

The chain joins TRBV27 to TRBJ2-7, with D unclear. This CDR3 comprises 16 residues. The V end lost 3 bases, the J end lost 2 bases, and 17 bases lay between the germline ends. The germline V gene encodes CDR1 MNHEY and CDR2 SMNVEV (reference sequence). CDR3 in DNA: TGTGCCAGCAGTTTCTATCTAACCAACCCTACCTACGAGCAGTACTTC. This gives the protein CASSFYLTNPTYEQYF.

The chain combines TRBV7-2 with TRBJ2-1; possibly TRBD1 for D (5 bases). The V end lost 5 bases, the J end lost 3 bases, and 17 bases lay between the germline ends. CDR3 size: 16 residues. Per the germline V gene, CDR1 is SGHTA and CDR2 is FQGNSA. The CDR3 DNA follows: TGTGCCAGCAGCCCCGTACTTAGGGGCGACTACAATGAGCAGTTCTTC. It yields the protein CASSPVLRGDYNEQFF.

The chain carries TRBV4-3 and TRBJ1-2; D perhaps matches TRBD1 (5 bases). This CDR3 comprises 14 residues. The V gene lost 0 bases and the J gene lost 3 bases, with 8 bases spanning the gap. Germline V gene data show CDR1 as LGHNA and CDR2 as YSLEER. CDR3 protein: CASSQETGYYGYTF. The CDR3 DNA is TGCGCCAGCAGCCAAGAAACAGGCTACTATGGCTACACCTTC.

The V and J genes are TRBV5-1 and TRBJ2-7; no clear D. The CDR3 contains 13 residues. Per the germline V gene, CDR1 is SGHRS and CDR2 is YFSETQ. V lost 4 bases and J lost 1, with 9 bases in between. Here the CDR3 DNA reads TGCGCCAGCAGCCGGAGTCCATCCTACGAGCAGTACTTC. It yields the protein CASSRSPSYEQYF.

The chain has TRBV10-3 and TRBJ1-6; D unresolved. The germline CDR1 and CDR2 sequences are ENHRY and SYGVKD. This CDR3 comprises 14 residues. V was clipped by 3 bases and J by 8 bases, with 11 bases between them. The CDR3 loop is CAISDLGGDSPLHF. The CDR3 nucleotides are TGTGCCATCAGTGATTTGGGAGGTGATTCACCCCTCCACTTT.

The chain has TRBV15 and TRBJ1-1; D ambiguous. V gave up 1 base and J gave up 1 base, with 16 bases separating them. This CDR3 spans 17 amino acids. Germline lookup yields CDR1 LNHNV and CDR2 YYDKDF (reference sequence). The CDR3 DNA reads as TGTGCCACCAGCAGAGTTGGGAGGGCGAAGACGAACACTGAAGCTTTCTTT. Amino acid sequence: CATSRVGRAKTNTEAFF.